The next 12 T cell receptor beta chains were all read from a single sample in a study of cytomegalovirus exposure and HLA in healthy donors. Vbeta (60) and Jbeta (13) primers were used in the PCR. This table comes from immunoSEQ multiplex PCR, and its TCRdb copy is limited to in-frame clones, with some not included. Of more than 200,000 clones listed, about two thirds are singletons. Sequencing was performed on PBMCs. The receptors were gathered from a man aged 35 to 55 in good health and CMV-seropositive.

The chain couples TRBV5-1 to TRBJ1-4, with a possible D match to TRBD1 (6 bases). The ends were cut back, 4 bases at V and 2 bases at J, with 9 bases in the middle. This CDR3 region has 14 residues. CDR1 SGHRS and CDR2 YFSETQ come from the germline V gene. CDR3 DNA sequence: TGCGCCAGCAGCGCCGGACAGACTAATGAAAAACTGTTTTTT. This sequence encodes CASSAGQTNEKLFF.

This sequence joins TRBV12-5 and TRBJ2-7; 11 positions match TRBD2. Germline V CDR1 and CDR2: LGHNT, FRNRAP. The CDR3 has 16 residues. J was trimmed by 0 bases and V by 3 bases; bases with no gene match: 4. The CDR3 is CASGFVAGGSSYEQYF. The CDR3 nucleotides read TGTGCTAGTGGTTTCGTAGCGGGGGGGAGCTCCTACGAGCAGTACTTC.

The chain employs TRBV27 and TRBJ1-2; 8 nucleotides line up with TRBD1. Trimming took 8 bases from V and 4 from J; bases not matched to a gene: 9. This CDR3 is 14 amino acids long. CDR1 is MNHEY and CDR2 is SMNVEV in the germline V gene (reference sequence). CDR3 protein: CASRGDRGGYGYTF. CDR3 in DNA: TGTGCCAGCCGGGGAGACAGGGGTGGCTATGGCTACACCTTC.

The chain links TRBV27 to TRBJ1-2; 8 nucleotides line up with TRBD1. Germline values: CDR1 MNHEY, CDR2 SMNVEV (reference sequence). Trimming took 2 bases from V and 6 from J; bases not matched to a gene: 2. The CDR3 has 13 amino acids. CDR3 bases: TGTGCCAGCAGTTTAAGACAGGGGCATGGCTACACCTTC. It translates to CASSLRQGHGYTF.

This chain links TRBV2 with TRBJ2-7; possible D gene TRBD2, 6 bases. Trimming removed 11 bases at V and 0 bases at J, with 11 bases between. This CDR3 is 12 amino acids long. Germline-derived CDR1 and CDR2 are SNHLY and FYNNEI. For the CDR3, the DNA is TGTGCCCTTGGGGGGAGCTCCTACGAGCAGTACTTC. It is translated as CALGGSSYEQYF.

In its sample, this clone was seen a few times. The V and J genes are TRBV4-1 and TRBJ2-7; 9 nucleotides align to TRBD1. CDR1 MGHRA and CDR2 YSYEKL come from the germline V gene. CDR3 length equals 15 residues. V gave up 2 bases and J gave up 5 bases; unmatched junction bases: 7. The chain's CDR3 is CASSQLPGQGNEQYF. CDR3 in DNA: TGCGCCAGCAGCCAACTACCGGGACAGGGTAACGAGCAGTACTTC.

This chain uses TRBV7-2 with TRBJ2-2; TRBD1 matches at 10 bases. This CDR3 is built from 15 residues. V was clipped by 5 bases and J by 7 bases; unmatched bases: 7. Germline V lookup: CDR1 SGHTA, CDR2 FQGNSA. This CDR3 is CASSLRTGGVGELFF. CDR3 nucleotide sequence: TGTGCCAGCAGCCTCCGGACAGGGGGGGTCGGGGAGCTGTTTTTT.

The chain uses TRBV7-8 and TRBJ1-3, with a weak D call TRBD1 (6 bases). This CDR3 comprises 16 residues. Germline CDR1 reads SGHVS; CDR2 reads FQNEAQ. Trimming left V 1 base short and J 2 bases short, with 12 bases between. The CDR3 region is CASSLVNRATGNTIYF. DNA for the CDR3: TGTGCCAGCAGCTTAGTAAACAGGGCGACTGGAAACACCATATATTTT.

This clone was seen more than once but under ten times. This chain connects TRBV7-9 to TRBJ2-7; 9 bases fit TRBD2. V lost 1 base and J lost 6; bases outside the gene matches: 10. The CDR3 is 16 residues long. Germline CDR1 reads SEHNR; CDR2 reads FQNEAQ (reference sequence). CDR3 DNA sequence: TGTGCCAGCAGCTTAGGATCTTCGGGACTAGCCACCGAGCAGTACTTC. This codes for CASSLGSSGLATEQYF. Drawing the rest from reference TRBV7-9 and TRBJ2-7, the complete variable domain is DTGVSQNPRHKITKRGQNVTFRCDPISEHNRLYWYRQTLGQGPEFLTYFQNEAQLEKSRLLSDRFSAERPKGSFSTLEIQRTEQGDSAMYLCASSLGSSGLATEQYFGPGTRLTVT.

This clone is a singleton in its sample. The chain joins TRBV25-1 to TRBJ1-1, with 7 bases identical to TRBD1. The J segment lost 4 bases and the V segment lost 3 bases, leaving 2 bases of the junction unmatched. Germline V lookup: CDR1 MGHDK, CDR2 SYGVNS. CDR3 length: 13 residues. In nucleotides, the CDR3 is TGTGCCAGCAGTGAGACAGGGTCCACTGAAGCTTTCTTT. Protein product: CASSETGSTEAFF.

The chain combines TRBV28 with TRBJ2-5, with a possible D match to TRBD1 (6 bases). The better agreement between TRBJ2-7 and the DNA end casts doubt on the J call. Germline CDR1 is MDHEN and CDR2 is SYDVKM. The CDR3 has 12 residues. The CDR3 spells CASSLDRYEQYF. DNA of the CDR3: TGTGCCAGCAGTCTAGACAGGTACGAGCAGTACTTC.

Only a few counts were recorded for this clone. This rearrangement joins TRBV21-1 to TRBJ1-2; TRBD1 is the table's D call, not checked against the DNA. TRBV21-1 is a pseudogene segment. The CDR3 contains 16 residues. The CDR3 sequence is CASSTFRDSPFYGYTF. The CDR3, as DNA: TGTGCCAGCAGCACCTTTCGGGACAGCCCTTTCTATGGCTACACCTTC.